A single sample gave rise to the 26 T cell receptor beta chains below, sequenced in a study of blood T cell repertoires in COVID-19. The data were produced by immunoSEQ multiplex PCR, yet TCRdb's version contains in-frame clones alone and is incomplete. The sample consists of about 130,000 clones, about 79% of them appearing once. Sample: peripheral blood. These receptors all come from a woman aged 45 to 65 with acute or convalescent COVID-19.

The genes are TRBV5-1 and TRBJ1-2, with TRBD1 matching 7 bases. V dropped 0 bases and J dropped 5; count of bases not matched to a gene: 10. Germline loops: CDR1 SGHRS, CDR2 YFSETQ. CDR3 size: 16 residues. CDR3 region: CASSLASWTGVYGYTF. In DNA form, the CDR3 reads TGCGCCAGCAGCTTGGCCTCCTGGACAGGCGTATATGGCTACACCTTC.

This rearrangement joins TRBV19 to TRBJ2-2; TRBD1 agrees at 7 bases. V was clipped by 6 bases and J by 4 bases; unmatched bases: 5. Germline-derived CDR1 and CDR2 are LNHDA and SQIVND (reference sequence). The CDR3 totals 14 residues. The chain's CDR3 is CASRTTGVTGELFF. Written as DNA, the CDR3 is TGTGCCAGTAGGACTACAGGGGTCACCGGGGAGCTGTTTTTT.

The CDR3 sequence is CASSRDSPINNSPLHF. The CDR3 DNA is TGTGCCAGTAGCCGGGACAGCCCTATTAATAATTCACCCCTCCACTTT. The V gene is TRBV2, the J gene TRBJ1-6, with 7 positions matching TRBD1. From germline, CDR1 is SNHLY and CDR2 FYNNEI. This CDR3 is 16 amino acids long. Trimming cost V 9 bases and J 5 bases; bases outside gene matches: 13.

The rearrangement joins TRBV5-5 to TRBJ1-2, with D perhaps matching TRBD1 (5 bases). Per the germline V gene, CDR1 is SGHKS and CDR2 is YYEKEE (reference sequence). The CDR3 contains 15 residues. V was trimmed by 0 bases and J by 4 bases, leaving 13 bases between them. DNA of the CDR3: TGTGCCAGCAGCTTGGGAGACCGGGACTTCTATGGCTACACCTTC. It specifies CASSLGDRDFYGYTF.

J is TRBJ2-2 and V is TRBV30, with D perhaps TRBD1 (6 bases). Between the trimmed V and J ends, which lost 0 bases and 3 bases, there was a span of 8 bases. CDR1 GTSNPN and CDR2 SVGIG come from the germline V gene (reference sequence). This CDR3 is built from 14 residues. The CDR3 region is CAWSVGQYTGELFF. CDR3 in DNA: TGTGCCTGGAGTGTAGGACAGTACACCGGGGAGCTGTTTTTT.

The V gene is TRBV19, the J gene TRBJ2-2; TRBD1 is a possible D gene (6 bases). The V gene's germline CDR1 is LNHDA and CDR2 SQIVND (reference sequence). V lost 7 bases to trimming and J lost 3 bases, with 15 bases between them. There are 15 residues in the CDR3. Here the CDR3 reads CASIQGSLYTGELFF. Written as DNA, the CDR3 is TGTGCCAGTATTCAGGGGTCGCTTTACACCGGGGAGCTGTTTTTT.

This clone was seen a single time. The chain uses TRBV9 and TRBJ1-3; D uncertain. From germline, CDR1 is SGDLS and CDR2 YYNGEE. Trimming shortened V by 7 bases and J by 0 bases, and 8 bases separated the two germline ends. The CDR3 contains 13 residues. In DNA, the CDR3 is TGTGCCAGCTCGGGATCCTCTGGAAACACCATATATTTT. Translated, it gives CASSGSSGNTIYF.

Here the CDR3 DNA reads TGTGCCATCAGTGAGGTGGCTAGCGGGGGGGAACGAGATACGCAGTATTTT. Residues: CAISEVASGGERDTQYF. The chain couples TRBV10-3 to TRBJ2-3, with 12 nucleotides matching TRBD2. V was pared by 2 bases and J by 5 bases, with 8 bases of the junction left unmatched. The CDR3 extends over 17 amino acids. Looked up from germline, CDR1 is ENHRY and CDR2 is SYGVKD.

The J gene is TRBJ2-7, the V gene TRBV6-1; D is unresolved. The germline V gene has CDR1 MNHNS and CDR2 SASEGT. The CDR3 extends over 12 amino acids. V was shortened by 3 bases and J by 2 bases, with 5 bases between the two germline ends. The CDR3 nucleotides read TGTGCCAGCAGTGACGGAGCCTACGAGCAGTACTTC. As protein: CASSDGAYEQYF.

The chain carries TRBV10-3 and TRBJ2-7; 9 nucleotides agree with TRBD2. Germline loops: CDR1 ENHRY, CDR2 SYGVKD. V lost 7 bases and J lost 3; bases outside the gene matches: 7. This CDR3 has 14 amino acids. For the CDR3, the DNA is TGTGCCATCAAGACTAGCGGTGAGAACTACGAGCAGTACTTC. Translated, it gives CAIKTSGENYEQYF.

J is TRBJ1-5 and V is TRBV30; 9 bases line up with TRBD1. V lost 1 base to trimming and J lost 4 bases; unmatched junction nucleotides: 2. This CDR3 contains 14 residues. Germline lookup yields CDR1 GTSNPN and CDR2 SVGIG (reference sequence). The CDR3 loop reads CAWSGDRGNQPQHF. In DNA, the CDR3 is TGTGCCTGGAGTGGCGACAGGGGGAATCAGCCCCAGCATTTT. The variable domain in full, completed from reference TRBV30 and TRBJ1-5, reads SQTIHQWPATLVQPVGSPLSLECTVEGTSNPNLYWYRQAAGRGLQLLFYSVGIGQISSEVPQNLSASRPQDRQFILSSKKLLLSDSGFYLCAWSGDRGNQPQHFGDGTRLSIL.

CDR3 in DNA: TGTGCCCACAGGGAAGGGGGAGGGAGCAATCAGCCCCAGCATTTT. It yields the protein CAHREGGGSNQPQHF. The rearrangement uses TRBV21-1 and TRBJ1-5. TRBV21-1 is classified as a pseudogene. CDR3 length: 15 amino acids.

V usage is TRBV11-2 and J usage is TRBJ1-5, with D tentatively TRBD1 (5 bases). V lost 1 base to trimming and J lost 10 bases, with 14 bases between them. Germline CDR1 reads SGHAT; CDR2 reads FQNNGV. The CDR3 extends over 14 amino acids. The CDR3 DNA sequence: TGTGCCAGCAGCTTAGGGGGGGAGCGGAGCCCCCAGCATTTT. The encoded protein is CASSLGGERSPQHF.

The V and J genes are TRBV27 and TRBJ1-4; TRBD1 might be the D (6 bases). Germline CDR1 and CDR2: MNHEY and SMNVEV (reference sequence). CDR3 length equals 15 residues. V was pared by 2 bases and J by 5 bases, with 12 bases between. CDR3 coding DNA: TGTGCCAGCAGTTTAGGAGGGGGGGACAATGAAAAACTGTTTTTT. Translation gives CASSLGGGDNEKLFF.

V gene TRBV3-1 (or the pseudogene TRBV3-2) combines with J gene TRBJ1-2; 8 bases are a match to TRBD1. The CDR3 is 16 residues long. Losses at the gene ends were 1 base for V and 1 base for J; bases not matched to a gene: 5. Germline V CDR1 and CDR2: LGHDT, YNNKEL (reference sequence). The CDR3 nucleotides are TGTGCCAGCAGCCAAGGGACAGGGCTTATTAACTATGGCTACACCTTC. It translates to CASSQGTGLINYGYTF.

In DNA form, the CDR3 reads TGTGCCTGGAGTCTTCAGGGGAGCCCTGAAGCTTTCTTT. It is translated as CAWSLQGSPEAFF. The rearrangement uses TRBV30 and TRBJ1-1; D perhaps matches TRBD1 (6 bases). With 2 bases removed from V and 6 bases from J, the gap between germline ends came to 13 bases. The CDR3 length is 13 residues. Germline assignment: CDR1 GTSNPN and CDR2 SVGIG (reference sequence).

This clone was seen more than once but under ten times. V and J are TRBV4-1 and TRBJ2-3; tentatively, D is TRBD2 (5 bases). Germline V lookup: CDR1 MGHRA, CDR2 YSYEKL. The CDR3 consists of 15 residues. Trimming removed 3 bases at V and 3 bases at J, with 13 bases between. The CDR3 here is CASSHPERETDTQYF. DNA for the CDR3: TGCGCCAGCAGCCACCCGGAGAGGGAAACAGATACGCAGTATTTT.

This chain joins TRBV4-2 and TRBJ1-6; D ambiguous. The CDR3 runs 16 residues. The germline CDR1 and CDR2 sequences are LGHNA and YNFKEQ. V was cut by 0 bases and J by 2 bases, with 8 bases left in between. CDR3 nucleotide sequence: TGTGCCAGCAGCCAAGACGGCGACACCTATAATTCACCCCTCCACTTT. Amino acid sequence: CASSQDGDTYNSPLHF.

This sequence joins TRBV3-1 (or the pseudogene TRBV3-2) and TRBJ2-3; TRBD2 might be the D (6 bases). There are 15 residues in the CDR3. V dropped 2 bases and J dropped 5 bases, with 14 bases sitting between them. Germline CDR1 LGHDT, CDR2 YNNKEL (reference sequence). The CDR3 loop is CASSQIGGLGDTQYF. In DNA form, the CDR3 reads TGTGCCAGCAGCCAAATCGGAGGGCTTGGAGATACGCAGTATTTT.

The chain combines TRBV5-1 with TRBJ2-7, with D tentatively TRBD1 (6 bases). V shed 4 bases and J shed 6 bases, with 14 bases lying between them. Germline CDR1 and CDR2: SGHRS and YFSETQ. CDR3 length: 13 amino acids. CDR3 amino acids: CASSELTGPEQYF. Here the CDR3 DNA reads TGCGCCAGCAGCGAACTTACAGGGCCCGAGCAGTACTTC.

Of note for this clone: The sample holds other DNA sequences that translate to the same CDR3. The chain couples TRBV5-1 to TRBJ1-4; the match to TRBD1 covers 7 bases. After removal of 0 bases from V and 5 bases from J, the junction contained 4 bases not matched to a gene. The germline V gene encodes CDR1 SGHRS and CDR2 YFSETQ. CDR3 size: 15 residues. The CDR3 loop is CASSLAGTVNEKLFF. In nucleotides, the CDR3 is TGCGCCAGCAGCTTGGCCGGGACAGTAAATGAAAAACTGTTTTTT. Filled out from reference TRBV5-1 and TRBJ1-4, the complete variable domain reads KAGVTQTPRYLIKTRGQQVTLSCSPISGHRSVSWYQQTPGQGLQFLFEYFSETQRNKGNFPGRFSGRQFSNSRSEMNVSTLELGDSALYLCASSLAGTVNEKLFFGSGTQLSVL.

This chain connects TRBV5-4 to TRBJ2-2, with 7 bases that match TRBD1. V dropped 4 bases and J dropped 0; count of bases not matched to a gene: 3. The CDR3 spans 15 residues. Germline CDR1 and CDR2: SGHNT and YYREEE (reference sequence). The CDR3 DNA reads as TGTGCCAGCAGCATCCAGGGGGCGAACACCGGGGAGCTGTTTTTT. Translated: CASSIQGANTGELFF.

The V gene is TRBV5-1, the J gene TRBJ1-1; TRBD1 matches 7 bases. The CDR3 extends over 14 amino acids. The trim removed 2 bases at V and 3 bases at J, leaving 4 bases unmatched. Germline loops: CDR1 SGHRS, CDR2 YFSETQ. As DNA, the CDR3 is TGCGCCAGCAGCTTAGATGGACAGGACACTGAAGCTTTCTTT. It codes for CASSLDGQDTEAFF.

The chain carries TRBV9 and TRBJ2-3, with 7 bases fitting TRBD2. V shed 0 bases and J 4 bases; nucleotides not matched to a gene: 8. The CDR3 is made up of 16 amino acids. Germline V CDR1 and CDR2: SGDLS, YYNGEE. In DNA, the CDR3 is TGTGCCAGCAGCGTAGTGGGCGGGGGATTTGCAGATACGCAGTATTTT. Protein product: CASSVVGGGFADTQYF.

The chain is built from TRBV3-1 (or the pseudogene TRBV3-2) and TRBJ2-1; 13 bases are shared with TRBD2. J gave up 5 bases and V 6 bases, and 4 bases lay outside the gene matches. The CDR3 totals 15 residues. Germline CDR1 and CDR2: LGHDT and YNNKEL (reference sequence). This CDR3 reads CASSKLAGGHNEQFF. The CDR3 nucleotides read TGTGCCAGCAGTAAACTAGCGGGGGGGCACAATGAGCAGTTCTTC.

This sequence joins TRBV4-1 and TRBJ1-5; no definite D call. Germline lookup yields CDR1 MGHRA and CDR2 YSYEKL. This CDR3 is built from 14 residues. Trimming removed 3 bases from V and 3 bases from J, with 9 bases in between. CDR3 nucleotide sequence: TGCGCCAGCAGCCATACGGAGACCAATCAGCCCCAGCATTTT. It codes for CASSHTETNQPQHF.